This T cell receptor (beta chain) was recovered during a study of cytomegalovirus exposure and HLA in healthy donors (dated by TCRdb to 2015 to 2018). Notes on the research overall: An earlier analysis of fewer than 750 of the donors reported about 300 Gb of sequence data and 117 million unique TCR beta sequences obtained from some 170 million T cells. Roughly 290 gigabases of sequencing data and 70 million to 100 million unique TCR sequences made up an early release that covered over 550 HLA-typed donors. Among the approximately 420 genotyped donors, approximately 82% belonged to the genetic ancestry cluster associated with self-reported Caucasian donors. The study aimed to test whether signatures of past pathogen exposure could be identified by cataloging public T cell receptors. The study profiled the T cell repertoires of 666 subjects by immunosequencing and related them to cytomegalovirus serostatus. Along with the roughly 710-subject first cohort, a separate validation cohort of over a hundred different subjects was used. The study combined high-throughput TCR immunosequencing, statistical association of individual TCRs with disease status, and machine learning to predict cytomegalovirus infection status. A later analysis re-examined previously published TCR beta repertoires from hundreds of donors and added high-resolution HLA genotyping to investigate patterns of TCR occurrence. Rather than using new phenotypic data, the later analysis identified candidate immune exposures from TCR beta sequences and from how often those sequences occurred across donors. An earlier analysis of fewer than 700 of the donors applied high-throughput TCR beta sequencing to assess whether each TCR beta V gene segment acted as functional or pseudogenic. Donor age, sex, ethnicity and CMV serostatus were compiled alongside the repertoire data. In a later genetic analysis, genome-wide SNP genotypes for 398 of the 666 donors were used, and that subset was treated as a discovery cohort. All discovery cohort repertoires had been generated using a single sequencing platform. Class I and class II HLA loci were covered by the typing at four-digit resolution. The number of donors typed differed by locus, with about 620-630 for A, B, C, DRB1 and DQB1, 522 for DQA1, under 610 for DPA1, and approximately 470 for DPB1. Several DR-DQ haplotypes were treated as single units for association and clustering because of strong linkage in the cohort. Among 300 to 500 genotyped donors of the cohort, an average of about 220,000 unique TCR beta nucleotide sequences was sequenced per donor, of which 15% to 20% were non-productive. General findings and caveats noted by the study authors: Linkage disequilibrium might explain the correlated functional status among segregating V segments, but an unknown experimental factor could not be excluded. For the cohort, immune exposure information was limited to CMV serostatus. A group of highly shared sequence variants was considered likely to be a technical artifact of the sequencing pipeline. Roughly uniform sequencing depth across donors was assumed in presence/absence analyses, although this assumption may not hold. Three of the identified cytomegalovirus-associated TCR beta chains were confirmed in vitro to be specific for cytomegalovirus antigens. In a later genetic analysis, fewer N-insertions in productive TCRs were reported among donors in an Asian-associated ancestry cluster than the 666-donor mean. HLA typing was unavailable for some donors at each locus, so association tests used only the typed subset. In a later analysis, around 17,000 TCR beta sequences were associated with specific HLA alleles at a false discovery rate of 0.05. The cohort was sequenced for TCR beta chains only, and without alpha or paired-chain data the features that could be detected were limited. Some IMGT-functional V segments, including TRBV6-2 and TRBV6-3, could not be distinguished by the 87-base-pair reads and were therefore excluded. An earlier analysis of approximately 600 of the donors showed that most TCR beta V segments appeared in productive rearrangements either about 87% or about 30% of the time, which broadly matched IMGT annotations. A further reported finding was that TCR beta sequences accurately predicted the HLA-A and HLA-B alleles for most subjects in the first cohort. According to a later analysis, TCR association rates differed among HLA loci, with DRB1 alleles showing the most associated TCRs and HLA-C alleles showing the fewest. A later analysis found that HLA-associated TCR beta chains were more clonally expanded and had lower generation probabilities than equally common non-associated chains. Some 15 rarely observed V segments, including chromosome 9 orphons, were excluded from the earlier analysis of several hundred of the donors because counts were too low. Several of the top co-occurrence clusters appeared to be linked to parvovirus B19, influenza, CMV and Epstein-Barr virus, according to a later analysis. A total of roughly 160 TCR beta chains were listed by the study as associated with cytomegalovirus. A later genetic analysis associated a missense DCLRE1C variant with V-gene and J-gene trimming of TCR beta chains, and an independent cohort replicated the association. According to the authors, the approach could potentially be generalized to other disease states and immunological phenotypes. When HLA alleles, especially DR and DQ, strongly co-occurred, attributing TCR associations to individual alleles was difficult. While some public TCRs were present in many individuals, most TCR sequences turned up only very rarely across donors. In a later analysis, most CMV-associated TCR beta chains were found to appear HLA-restricted, with HLA associations seemingly driven largely by CMV exposure. In both the original and validation cohorts, the classifier was reported to diagnose cytomegalovirus status with high specificity and sensitivity.

The library was prepared using the immunoSEQ multiplex PCR assay. The multiplex PCR relied on a mix of 60 forward primers for TCR Vbeta segments and 13 reverse primers for TCR Jbeta segments. A multiplex PCR assay on genomic DNA amplified the CDR3 region of rearranged TCR beta genes. The amplified TCR beta libraries were sequenced on the Illumina HiSeq System as 87-base-pair reads. The paper's processing steps were these. In a later analysis, around 80 million unique TCR beta chains were counted across the 650 to 700 repertoires, and around 10 million of these chains were shared by at least two donors. Raw reads were error-corrected and collapsed into unique sequences with a nearest-neighbor algorithm that merged closely related sequences to remove PCR and sequencing errors. CDR3 sequences were aligned to IMGT reference sequences to assign V, D and J gene segments. For a sequence to be retained, a match of at least six nucleotides was required to both a V gene segment and a J gene segment. Rearrangements were classified as productive when the CDR3 lacked stop codons and remained in frame with V and J, and all other rearrangements were classified as non-productive. CDR3 was defined by IMGT convention, running from the second conserved V-encoded cysteine to the conserved J-encoded phenylalanine. Sequences without an unambiguous match to a single V gene segment were excluded from the earlier analysis of 587 of the donors. An earlier analysis of over 450 of the donors classified V segments as functional when productive rearrangements were above 56.7% and as segregating when the standard deviation between donors was above 5%. A statistical classification framework was built to diagnose cytomegalovirus status from the catalog of TCR beta chain sequences. V and J gene assignment, in a later analysis, came from comparing TCR nucleotide sequences with IMGT/GENE-DB human TR gene sequences. Using the TCRdist pipeline, a later analysis assigned CDR3 sequences along with most-parsimonious VDJ recombination scenarios. In a later analysis, each TCR beta chain was defined by its CDR3 amino acid sequence together with its V-gene family, and reads without a unique V-gene family were excluded. As a way to deal with suspected cross-contamination and a sequencing artifact, a later analysis dropped 640 or so nucleotide sequences that were highly shared and had low generation probability. In a later analysis, a clonal expansion index was calculated for each public chain from normalized within-repertoire ranks of inferred template counts. A later analysis computed generation probabilities with a VDJ recombination model fitted to out-of-frame rearrangements, and checked the results against IGoR. Hypergeometric tests were used in a later analysis to score TCR-TCR, TCR-HLA and TCR-CMV co-occurrence, with a repertoire-size bias correction applied to the TCR pairs. False discovery rates were estimated in a later analysis by permuting HLA or CMV assignments 20 times. A later analysis grouped co-occurring TCRs with DBSCAN, adding TCRdist sequence similarity when clustering within HLA-allele-positive subsets. Repertoires with fewer than 30,000 or more than 120,000 public chains were left out of co-occurrence clustering, as were a handful of repertoires with anomalous nucleotide sharing. This is the immuneACCESS table as TCRdb keeps it, with only in-frame sequences that have V and J called. A part of the clones is gone; compared with another copy, unresolved V genes explain less than half, and the rest is unexplained. Clone size and the V and J calls come from that table; the DNA yielded D and trimming. This sample lists over 110,000 clones; approximately 80% were detected once. The ten largest clones take up less than 3% of the sample.

CDR3 length: 12 amino acids, cysteine to phenylalanine. Solely the CDR3 DNA is kept, with 36 bases framed from the first base. The germline V gene (reference sequence) specifies MNHEY as CDR1 and SMNVEV as CDR2. The trim is 1 base for V and 8 bases for J, with a gap of 8 bases between the germline ends. The cohort comprised some 730 healthy bone marrow donors. All cohort members were sampled while nominally healthy, although unrecorded immune exposures were likely present. The donor was CMV seronegative and was included in the group of several hundred seronegative cohort members. Each donor provided a peripheral blood sample, and peripheral blood mononuclear cells were used for TCR beta sequencing. The Qiagen DNeasy Blood Extraction Kit was used to extract genomic DNA from the blood cell samples. Regarding this clone: It has no known antigen specificity. No much larger clone exists at a distance of one base, and base qualities are not known.

The V gene is TRBV27 and the J gene is TRBJ1-1; 5 matching bases give a weak D call of TRBD1. This clonotype was sampled from a male donor in good health and CMV-seronegative. Sequencing was carried out using PBMCs. For the CDR3, the sequence is CASSLWGSEAFF. The nucleotide sequence is given as TGTGCCAGCAGTTTATGGGGCAGCGAAGCTTTCTTT.